A selection of T cell receptor beta chains follows, all from one sample in a study of post-analysis software for immune sequencing data. MiXCR was run by TCRdb on the PCR reads, yielding one entry per CDR3 protein. This table has approximately 570,000 distinct CDR3 sequences, roughly 46% appearing once. Sample: blood. The receptors here all came from a girl aged 10-17 years with multiple sclerosis. Both conserved end residues are trimmed from each CDR3. Rows give clone size only sometimes, using once, few, many, or a class for an expanded clone.

TRBV5-6	TRBJ2-3	-	ASSPRLAWVADTQY
TRBV5-1	TRBJ2-5	-	ASSPTLGQQETQY
TRBV28	TRBJ2-5	few	ASTQAGARPQETQY
TRBV12-3/TRBV12-4	TRBJ2-5	-	ASSLGQGHRETQY
TRBV12-3/TRBV12-4	TRBJ1-1	few	ASSLARGAGGNTAEAF
TRBV12-3/TRBV12-4	TRBJ1-5	-	ASRTQGKNQPQH
TRBV20-1	TRBJ2-1	-	SAHPGDKESGEQF
TRBV27	TRBJ2-5	few	ASSSTLAGGLETQY
TRBV15	TRBJ1-5	once	ATSRAGQPQH
TRBV2	TRBJ2-7	few	ASRHRGSAYEQY
TRBV20-1	TRBJ2-5	-	SARDNRKPQETQY
TRBV12-3/TRBV12-4	TRBJ1-4	few	ASRPPGQSYEKLF
TRBV7-2	TRBJ1-4	-	ASSTRLLNEKLF
TRBV7-2	-	few	ASSRTGTDYEQY
TRBV7-9	TRBJ2-1	-	ASSLVLGNEQF
TRBV9	TRBJ2-3	-	ASSVGVTPGDTQY
TRBV7-2	TRBJ2-1	-	ASSPRGGGNEQF
TRBV10-3	TRBJ2-7	-	AISEDRAYEQY
TRBV24-1	TRBJ2-6	-	ATSEAGSGANVRT
TRBV5-1	TRBJ1-1	-	ASSHRDSTEAF
TRBV12-3/TRBV12-4	TRBJ2-1	-	ASSHGLADEQF
TRBV20-1	TRBJ2-3	many	SARASGSTDTQY
TRBV24-1	TRBJ2-1	-	ATSDLAGDQYNEQF
TRBV20-1	TRBJ1-6	-	SARAPGTDNSPLH
TRBV7-9	TRBJ1-2	-	ASSFSGTGKMDGYT
TRBV20-1	-	-	SATWGTTMGEQY
TRBV7-2	-	-	ASSFSGTGGQETQY
TRBV9	TRBJ1-3	-	ASSVDPGRQLGNTIY
TRBV11-2	TRBJ1-1	few	ASSLGNSNTEPF
TRBV5-1	TRBJ2-3	few	ASSYGTSGDTQY
TRBV4-1	TRBJ1-2	-	ASSQEGSLSNGYT
TRBV20-1	TRBJ1-2	few	SASLGNYGYT
TRBV28	TRBJ1-2	-	ASSRPGQQNYGYT
TRBV3-1	TRBJ1-1	-	ASSQRTRVGTEAF
TRBV20-1	TRBJ2-3	-	SALQGGQGTDTQY
TRBV5-1	-	-	ASSWGERGRAYEQY
TRBV5-1	TRBJ2-7	-	ASSLVLGGAGDEQY
TRBV7-8	TRBJ2-7	-	ASSAGPLDEQY
TRBV24-1	TRBJ2-2	few	ASSAGTGELF
TRBV12-3/TRBV12-4	TRBJ2-1	once	ASSPRDFSLGF
TRBV9	TRBJ1-2	-	ASSGTEPNYSYT
TRBV5-1	TRBJ1-1	-	ASSSGPTSQINTEAF
TRBV29-1	TRBJ2-5	few	SVGGDRGSETQY
TRBV7-2	TRBJ2-7	once	ASSAGQAWTYEQY
TRBV24-1	TRBJ2-5	-	ATSDFEMGEETQY
TRBV5-1	TRBJ2-3	-	ASAPAGDRRTDTQY
TRBV4-2	TRBJ1-2	-	ASSQDLRVDYGYT
TRBV24-1	TRBJ2-3	-	ATSDLFGDTQY
TRBV12-3/TRBV12-4	TRBJ1-2	-	ASSLRGTDYGYT
TRBV6-6	TRBJ2-7	-	ASSSTGEQY